One and the same sample provided the 10 T cell receptor beta chains below, sequenced in a study of blood T cell repertoires in COVID-19 (dated by TCRdb to 2020 to 2022). The library was obtained by the immunoSEQ multiplex PCR assay. In its TCRdb copy, this immuneACCESS table keeps in-frame sequences only and misses some clones. Where compared with another copy, unresolved V genes explain less than half of these, and the others have no known cause. The sample table holds 350,000 or so clones, of which about 92% were seen once. The ten largest clonotypes hold 3.5% to 4% of the sample. Sequencing was done on a sample of peripheral blood. The receptor set was obtained from a woman aged 60 to 75 with COVID-19, enrolled during active disease.

The J gene is TRBJ2-5, the V gene TRBV5-1; D is undetermined. V was pared by 4 bases and J by 6 bases, with 10 bases between. CDR1 is SGHRS and CDR2 is YFSETQ in the germline V gene. This CDR3 contains 12 residues. CDR3 in DNA: TGCGCCAGCAGCGAGGTCCAGCAGACCCAGTACTTC. Translated, it gives CASSEVQQTQYF.

The V gene is TRBV28, the J gene TRBJ1-2; tentative D call: TRBD1 (6 bases). The CDR3 is 13 residues long. Germline CDR1 reads MDHEN; CDR2 reads SYDVKM. V lost 5 bases to trimming and J lost 4 bases, with 11 bases between them. For the CDR3, the DNA is TGTGCCAGCAGTGGGGGGGGCCTCTATGGCTACACCTTC. Translation: CASSGGGLYGYTF.

The chain combines TRBV9 with TRBJ2-3; 7 bases fit TRBD2. Germline assignment: CDR1 SGDLS and CDR2 YYNGEE. Unmatched junction bases numbered 5, after V lost 2 bases and J lost 2 bases. The CDR3 extends over 15 amino acids. This CDR3 reads CASSVSLAATDTQYF. The CDR3 region has the DNA TGTGCCAGCAGCGTCAGCCTAGCGGCCACAGATACGCAGTATTTT.

The chain combines TRBV9 with TRBJ1-4, with a possible D match to TRBD1 (6 bases). Germline V lookup: CDR1 SGDLS, CDR2 YYNGEE. Trimming took off 4 bases at V and 5 bases at J, with 9 bases between the two ends. The CDR3 consists of 13 residues. The CDR3 protein is CASSRGANEKLFF. CDR3 sequence (DNA): TGTGCCAGCAGCCGGGGGGCCAATGAAAAACTGTTTTTT.

Note on this clone: Distinct nucleotide sequences in the sample also encode this CDR3. The rearrangement links TRBV5-8 to TRBJ2-6, with no clear D. CDR1 and CDR2 from the germline V gene are SGHTS and YDEGEE. Trimming took 5 bases from V and 0 from J, leaving 9 bases between them. This CDR3 has 15 amino acids. Here the CDR3 DNA reads TGTGCCAGCAGTTCCAGGCGCTCTGGGGCCAACGTCCTGACTTTC. It yields the protein CASSSRRSGANVLTF.

The rearrangement uses TRBV9 and TRBJ2-3, with a possible D match to TRBD1 (6 bases). Germline V gene data show CDR1 as SGDLS and CDR2 as YYNGEE. CDR3 length: 16 residues. V lost 0 bases and J 2 bases, leaving 13 bases between the germline ends. The CDR3 loop is CASSVDKDSYTDTQYF. In nucleotides, the CDR3 is TGTGCCAGCAGCGTAGATAAGGACAGCTACACAGATACGCAGTATTTT.

The V gene is TRBV28, the J gene TRBJ1-5; TRBD1 aligns across 7 bases. From germline, CDR1 is MDHEN and CDR2 SYDVKM. CDR3 length equals 15 residues. The V segment lost 1 base and the J segment 7 bases; nucleotides outside the gene matches: 7. The CDR3 loop reads CASSLSTGSGQPQHF. CDR3 DNA: TGTGCCAGCAGTTTATCGACAGGGTCAGGCCAGCCCCAGCATTTT.

The chain carries TRBV27 and TRBJ1-5, with a tentative D call TRBD1 (5 bases). Germline CDR1 reads MNHEY; CDR2 reads SMNVEV (reference sequence). The CDR3 is 16 residues long. V lost 6 bases and J lost 5, with 20 bases in between. The CDR3 reads CASRDPGLGGDQPQHF. As DNA, the CDR3 is TGTGCCAGCAGAGATCCGGGACTCGGGGGGGATCAGCCCCAGCATTTT.

The rearrangement joins TRBV18 to TRBJ1-5; 7 bases agree with TRBD1. The J segment lost 6 bases and the V segment lost 3 bases, leaving 11 bases of the junction unmatched. CDR3 length: 16 amino acids. From germline, CDR1 is KGHSH and CDR2 LQKENI. The CDR3 region has the DNA TGTGCCAGCTCACCCGAAACGACAGGGTTAAGTCAGCCCCAGCATTTT. Translation: CASSPETTGLSQPQHF.

The V and J genes are TRBV7-8 and TRBJ2-3; TRBD2 might be the D (5 bases). V lost 2 bases and J lost 0, with 9 bases in between. Germline CDR1 and CDR2: SGHVS and FQNEAQ. This CDR3 is built from 15 residues. CDR3 bases: TGTGCCAGCAGCTTACGCCGGGGAAGCACAGATACGCAGTATTTT. Protein: CASSLRRGSTDTQYF.